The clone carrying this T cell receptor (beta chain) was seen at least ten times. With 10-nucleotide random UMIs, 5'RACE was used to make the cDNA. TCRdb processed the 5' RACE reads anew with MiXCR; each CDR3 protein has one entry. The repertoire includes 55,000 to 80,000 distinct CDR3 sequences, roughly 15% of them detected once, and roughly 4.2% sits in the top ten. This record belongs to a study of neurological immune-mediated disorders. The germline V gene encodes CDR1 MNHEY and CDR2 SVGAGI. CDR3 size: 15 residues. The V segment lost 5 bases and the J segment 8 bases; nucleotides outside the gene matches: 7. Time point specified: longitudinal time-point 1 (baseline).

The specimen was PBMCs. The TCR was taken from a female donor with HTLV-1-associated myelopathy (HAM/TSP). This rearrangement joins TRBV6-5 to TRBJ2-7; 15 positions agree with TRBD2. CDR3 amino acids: CASSPSGLAGGQQYF. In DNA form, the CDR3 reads TGTGCCAGCAGTCCCTCGGGACTAGCGGGGGGTCAGCAGTACTTC.